A single T cell receptor (beta chain) is shown here with its context. Its antigen is still unknown. The CDR3 covers 14 residues. Germline CDR1 and CDR2: SGHRS and YFSETQ. These data are taken from a study of CXCR3-negative and CXCR3-positive naive CD8 T cells. Study results and limitations: Comparison of naive cells showed more hydrophobic TRB CDR3s in CXCR3-positive than in CXCR3-negative naive cells. Within a donor, both naive subsets shared TRBV-TRBJ usage, unlike memory cells.

TRB cDNA libraries were made by UMI-labeled 5' RACE. TCRdb re-analyzed the 5' RACE reads; it lists each CDR3 protein once, without DNA. This sample contains 35,000 to 45,000 distinct CDR3 sequences. What was sequenced was naive CXCR3- CD8+ T cells from blood. Indicated subset: CD45RO-CCR7+CD27+CD95- naive CD8+ T cells lacking CXCR3 (TNR3-). The chain joins TRBV5-1 to TRBJ2-1; there is no DNA to check the TCRdb D call of TRBD1. The TCR sequence derives from a human donor in good health. Some clones in this sample may be carry-over from other donors' samples. This CDR3 is CASSPGTDLNEQFF.